Included here is one TCR beta chain sequence, with context. This clonotype showed up just a few times. What this receptor recognizes is not known. Base qualities are missing; no much larger clone stands one base away. Hyperthyroidism was defined as stable when no progression to ophthalmopathy occurred within 18 months of follow-up. Hyperthyroidism patients were newly diagnosed, with disease duration under 2 months, and aged 18 to 65 years. Patients were excluded if they had other autoimmune diseases, uncontrolled infections, pregnancy or lactation. Clinical symptoms, serum thyroxine, TRAb, thyroid ultrasound and orbital computed tomography were used for diagnosis. Ficoll-Paque density gradient centrifugation was used to isolate PBMCs from approximately 10 ml of fresh peripheral blood. Total RNA was extracted with Trizol reagent and quality-checked on an Agilent 2100 Bioanalyzer. TCR beta CDR3 regions were amplified from RNA transcripts for repertoire sequencing. HTBI primers and the Qiagen OneStep RT-PCR kit were used in a first-round RT-PCR, which was followed by a second-round multiplex PCR, size selection and purification. The libraries underwent paired-end sequencing with 100 bp reads on an Illumina HiSeq2000. The source study handled its data this way. Reads were processed with SOAPnuke, discarding reads with adapters, uncalled bases, mean Phred below 15, or no exact constant-primer or identifier match. High-quality paired reads were merged with COPE v1.2.5. Clonotypes were defined as unique nucleotide sequences and were aligned to IMGT TRB V, D and J references using MiTCR v1.1. The analysis was limited to V-J combinations with a frequency above 0.0001, which together covered roughly 99% of the repertoires. A TCR clonal expansion and chaos score per V-J combination was defined as the ratio of F50 clonal expansion to chaos observed in the TCRdist matrix. Welch's t-statistics and random forest were used to reduce features to 10 to 15 V-J combinations, which were fed into a naive Bayes classifier. The Morisita-Horn index was used to measure how similar the thyroid and blood repertoires were. The public sequencing data were trimmed at Q25 with fastp and processed into clonotypes with MiXCR by TCRdb, which kept only in-frame beta chains. Records with the same CDR3 protein are collapsed into one entry carrying the most frequent genes and DNA. The V and J calls, along with clone size, are taken from TCRdb and not from the paper's own processing. Across this sample there are hundreds of thousands of distinct CDR3 sequences, with about 20% seen only once. Of the sample, approximately 7% is held by the ten largest clones.

These data belong to a study of Graves' ophthalmopathy and Graves' hyperthyroidism (dated by TCRdb to 2017 to 2018). Regarding the research as a whole: Peripheral blood was collected at initial diagnosis, prior to any treatment. TCR beta repertoire signatures were used to distinguish Graves' ophthalmopathy from Graves' hyperthyroidism and to predict progression to ophthalmopathy. In total, under 150 blood samples were TCR-sequenced: some 43 ophthalmopathy, some 75 hyperthyroidism and about 17 hyperthyroidism-to-ophthalmopathy patients. A discovery set of 95 to 100 patients (about 45 ophthalmopathy, under 65 stable hyperthyroidism) was enrolled to explore V-J signatures distinguishing ophthalmopathy from hyperthyroidism. For independent validation, a separate cohort was made up of 18 hyperthyroidism patients plus 17 patients who later progressed from hyperthyroidism to ophthalmopathy. T-cell repertoires of thyroid tissue and blood were compared in 5 or 6 hyperthyroidism patients. After sampling, hyperthyroidism patients received methimazole starting at 30 mg daily, and ophthalmopathy patients received high-dose intravenous methylprednisolone. The 90 or so discovery patients were randomly split 7:3 into training and test sets.

Taken from the germline V gene, the CDR1 and CDR2 loops are MNHNS and SASEGT. CDR3 length: 15 amino acids, cysteine to phenylalanine. Of all the DNA, just the CDR3 is kept, 45 bases in frame from base 1. Trimming takes 3 bases off V and 1 base off J; junction bases not matched to a gene: 4. The paper as a whole reports these results and caveats: In validation, the model predicted ophthalmopathy progression with about 70% sensitivity and roughly 72% specificity; around twelve predicted patients were CT-confirmed with GO in a median of about 7.1 months. Most of the expanded thyroid clonotypes with a frequency above 0.001 were also detected in blood, and it was suggested that the thyroid immune response may be reflected by blood repertoires. No statistical method was used to predetermine the sample size, and group allocation was not hidden from the investigators. The 13-signature model separated ophthalmopathy from stable hyperthyroidism with approximately 90% sensitivity and 81.08% specificity in cross-validation, and 80%/75% in the test set.

This sequence uses TRBV6-1 and TRBJ2-7; 9 of the junction bases match TRBD1. The sequenced material came from peripheral blood. The sequence was obtained from a woman between 18 and 29 years old with stable Graves' hyperthyroidism. Some clones in this sample may be carry-over from other donors' samples. Donor details come from another sample of the same person, matched by shared clones. CDR3 reads: CASSEEGTGSYEQYF. The DNA reads TGTGCCAGCAGTGAGGAAGGGACAGGGTCCTACGAGCAGTACTTC.